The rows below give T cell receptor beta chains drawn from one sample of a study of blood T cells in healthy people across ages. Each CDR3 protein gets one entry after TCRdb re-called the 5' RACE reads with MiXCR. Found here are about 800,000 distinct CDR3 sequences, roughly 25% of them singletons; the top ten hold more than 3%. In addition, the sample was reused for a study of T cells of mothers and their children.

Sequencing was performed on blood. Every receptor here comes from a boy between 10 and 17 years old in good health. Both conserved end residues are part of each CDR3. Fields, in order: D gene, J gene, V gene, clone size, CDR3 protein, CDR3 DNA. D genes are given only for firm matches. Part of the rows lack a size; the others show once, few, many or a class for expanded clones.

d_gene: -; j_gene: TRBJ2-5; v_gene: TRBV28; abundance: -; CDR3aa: CASSLPDWLETQYF; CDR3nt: TGTGCCAGCAGCCTCCCGGACTGGTTAGAGACCCAGTACTTC
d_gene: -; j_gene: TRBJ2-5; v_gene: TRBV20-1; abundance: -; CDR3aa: CSATNVEATQETQYF; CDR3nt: TGCAGTGCAACGAATGTGGAGGCTACCCAAGAGACCCAGTACTTC
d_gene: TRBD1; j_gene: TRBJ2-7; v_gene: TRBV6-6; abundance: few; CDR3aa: CAGGQGMREQYF; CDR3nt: TGTGCCGGTGGACAGGGCATGCGGGAGCAGTACTTC
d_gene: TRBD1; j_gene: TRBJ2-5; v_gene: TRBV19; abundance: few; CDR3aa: CASTLTGGAETQYF; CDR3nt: TGTGCCAGTACTCTGACAGGGGGCGCGGAGACCCAGTACTTC
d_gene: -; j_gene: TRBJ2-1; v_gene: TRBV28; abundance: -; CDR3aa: CASTSLNRGGSCNEQFF; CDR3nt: TGTGCCAGCACTTCCTTAAACAGGGGGGGCTCCTGCAATGAGCAGTTCTTC
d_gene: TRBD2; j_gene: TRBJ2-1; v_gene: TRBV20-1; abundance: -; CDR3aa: CSARDPRTSGLSYNEQFF; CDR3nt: TGCAGTGCTAGAGATCCCCGTACTAGCGGGCTATCCTACAATGAGCAGTTCTTC
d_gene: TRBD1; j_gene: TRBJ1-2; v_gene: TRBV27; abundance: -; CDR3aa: CASSLSGQLNYGYTF; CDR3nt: TGTGCCAGCAGTTTATCGGGACAGCTCAACTATGGCTACACCTTC
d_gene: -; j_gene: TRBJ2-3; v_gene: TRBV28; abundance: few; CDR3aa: CASPKGDQRTTDTQYF; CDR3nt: TGTGCCAGCCCAAAGGGGGACCAGCGAACCACAGATACGCAGTATTTT
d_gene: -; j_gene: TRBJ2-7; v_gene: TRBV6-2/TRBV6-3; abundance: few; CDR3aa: CASTTGAKSSYEQYF; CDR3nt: TGTGCCAGCACCACCGGGGCTAAAAGCTCCTACGAGCAGTACTTC
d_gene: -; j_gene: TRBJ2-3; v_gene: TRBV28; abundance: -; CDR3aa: CASSLLFLGTQYF; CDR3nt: TGTGCCAGCAGTTTACTTTTTTTGGGTACGCAGTATTTT
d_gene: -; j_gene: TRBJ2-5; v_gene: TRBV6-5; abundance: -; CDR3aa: CASSYGTQKETQYF; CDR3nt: TGTGCCAGCAGTTACGGGACTCAAAAAGAGACCCAGTACTTC
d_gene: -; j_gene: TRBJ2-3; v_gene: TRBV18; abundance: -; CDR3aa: CASRGDLSTDTQYF; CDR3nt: TGTGCCAGTAGAGGGGATCTCAGCACAGATACGCAGTATTTT
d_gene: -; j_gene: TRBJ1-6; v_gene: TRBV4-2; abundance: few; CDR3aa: CASSQVGKTVATMGSLHF; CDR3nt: TGTGCCAGCAGCCAAGTAGGCAAAACCGTCGCCACCATGGGATCCCTCCACTTT
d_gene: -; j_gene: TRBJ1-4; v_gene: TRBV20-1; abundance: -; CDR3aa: CSARERRGNEKLFF; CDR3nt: TGCAGTGCTAGAGAGAGGAGGGGGAATGAAAAACTGTTTTTT
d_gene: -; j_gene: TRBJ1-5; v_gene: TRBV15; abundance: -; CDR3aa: CATSRDQGSNQPQHF; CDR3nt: TGTGCCACCAGCAGAGACCAGGGGAGCAATCAGCCCCAGCATTTT
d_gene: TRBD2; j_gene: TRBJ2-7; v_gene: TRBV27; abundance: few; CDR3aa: CASSLSPLADYEQYF; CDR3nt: TGTGCCAGCAGTTTATCGCCACTAGCGGACTACGAGCAGTACTTC
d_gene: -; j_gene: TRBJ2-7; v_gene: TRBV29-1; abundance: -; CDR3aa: CSVEEGKGYGEQYF; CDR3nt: TGCAGCGTTGAGGAGGGTAAAGGGTACGGCGAGCAGTACTTC